The count of the clone carrying this TCR beta chain is one. No antigen is known for it. The protocol was immunoSEQ multiplex PCR, while the TCRdb copy is restricted to in-frame clones and leaves out a portion. The repertoire holds about 83,000 clones, with roughly 86% as singletons. The sample comes from a study of T cell responses to AZD1222 COVID-19 vaccine. Overall study results and limits: Rises in breadth and depth of Spike-specific TCRs came after two AZD1222 doses. Recipients of AZD1222 seropositive at baseline numbered only 5 to 7. Clonal diversity was possibly underestimated, and the donors were mostly white British, with more females.

V dropped 0 bases and J dropped 4; count of bases not matched to a gene: 11. This CDR3 has 19 amino acids. Germline loops: CDR1 MGHRA, CDR2 YSYEKL. Sequencing used peripheral blood, obtained on day 0 of AZD1222 vaccination. V gene TRBV4-1 combines with J gene TRBJ1-5; TRBD1 aligns across 11 bases. The sequence derives from an adult in good health. CDR3 bases: TGCGCCAGCAGCCAAGATTTATTTTCGGGACAGGGGGTGAATCAGCCCCAGCATTTT. It encodes CASSQDLFSGQGVNQPQHF.